This T cell receptor (beta chain) was sequenced during a study of blood T cell repertoires in COVID-19. Across the study: COVID-19 samples collected from the United States, Italy and Spain covered acute and convalescent phases.

Donors in Cohort 3 who had recovered were those with two negative PCRs, healthcare professional clearance, or resolution of their symptoms. V lost 3 bases and J lost 1, with 7 bases in between. Germline V gene sequence: CDR1 LNHNV, CDR2 YYDKDF (reference sequence). CDR3 size: 13 residues. The authors' processing: Scientists estimated how many nucleated cells there were by amplifying reference gene primers. The data were produced by immunoSEQ multiplex PCR, yet TCRdb's version contains in-frame clones alone and is incomplete. V and J calls and clone size are given by that table; D and trimming were obtained from the DNA. The sample has about 380,000 clones, roughly 91% seen once.

The sequence came from a woman under 30 who had recovered from COVID-19. The source material was PBMCs or T cells enriched from blood (not recorded which). The rearrangement uses TRBV15 and TRBJ2-7; no clear D. The CDR3 region is CATSSGRSYEQYF. CDR3 coding DNA: TGTGCCACCAGCAGTGGCAGGTCCTACGAGCAGTACTTC.